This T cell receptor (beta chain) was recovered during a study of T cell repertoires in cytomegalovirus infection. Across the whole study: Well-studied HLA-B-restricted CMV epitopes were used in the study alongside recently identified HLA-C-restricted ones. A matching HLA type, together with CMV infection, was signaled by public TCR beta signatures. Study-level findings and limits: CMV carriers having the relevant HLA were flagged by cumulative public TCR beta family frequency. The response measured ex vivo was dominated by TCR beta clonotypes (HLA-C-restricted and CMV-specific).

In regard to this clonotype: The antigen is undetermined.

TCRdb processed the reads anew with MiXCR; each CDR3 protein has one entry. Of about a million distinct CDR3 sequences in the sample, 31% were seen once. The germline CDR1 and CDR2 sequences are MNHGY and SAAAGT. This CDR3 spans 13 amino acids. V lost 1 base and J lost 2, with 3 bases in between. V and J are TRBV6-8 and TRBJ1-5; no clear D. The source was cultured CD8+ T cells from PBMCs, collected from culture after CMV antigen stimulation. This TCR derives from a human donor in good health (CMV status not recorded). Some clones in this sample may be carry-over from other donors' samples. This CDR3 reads CASSYYGNQPQHF. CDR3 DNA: TGTGCCAGCAGTTACTACGGCAATCAGCCCCAGCATTTT.